This T cell receptor (beta chain) was recovered during a study of blood T cell repertoires in COVID-19. Study-level background: PBMCs, B-cell-depleted T cells, or T cells provided the cDNA or gDNA that made up the material.

The CDR3 covers 14 residues. The ends were cut back, 0 bases at V and 10 bases at J, with 14 bases in the middle. The germline gives CDR1 KGHDR, CDR2 SFDVKD. Here immunoSEQ multiplex PCR was the method, and the copy in TCRdb shows in-frame clones only, minus some. The top ten clones hold about 1% of a sample with hundreds of thousands of clones, about nine tenths of them seen once. Participant age was roughly 18 to 90 years, and participants resided in roughly 25 US areas. Researchers sorted participants into cohorts using their self-reported clinical history. Exposed volunteers were people who met a COVID-19 case within 2 weeks before study entry.

The chain employs TRBV24-1 and TRBJ1-1; a possible D gene is TRBD1 (5 bases). Sequenced: PBMCs or T cells enriched from blood (not recorded which). The sequence was obtained from a middle-aged man who had been exposed to COVID-19. CDR3 nucleotide sequence: TGTGCCACCAGTGATTTGTCGAAACCGGGACTAGCTTTCTTT. This codes for CATSDLSKPGLAFF.